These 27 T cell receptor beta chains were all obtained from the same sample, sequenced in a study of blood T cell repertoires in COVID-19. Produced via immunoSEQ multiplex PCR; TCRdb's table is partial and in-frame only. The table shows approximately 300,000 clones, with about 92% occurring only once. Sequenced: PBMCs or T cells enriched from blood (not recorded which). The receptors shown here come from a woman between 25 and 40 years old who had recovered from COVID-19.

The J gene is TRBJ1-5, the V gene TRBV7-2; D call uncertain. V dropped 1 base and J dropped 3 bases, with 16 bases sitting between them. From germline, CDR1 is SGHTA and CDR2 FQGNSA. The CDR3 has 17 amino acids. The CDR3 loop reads CASSLVIAAGLNQPQHF. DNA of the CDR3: TGTGCCAGCAGCTTAGTAATTGCGGCAGGACTCAATCAGCCCCAGCATTTT.

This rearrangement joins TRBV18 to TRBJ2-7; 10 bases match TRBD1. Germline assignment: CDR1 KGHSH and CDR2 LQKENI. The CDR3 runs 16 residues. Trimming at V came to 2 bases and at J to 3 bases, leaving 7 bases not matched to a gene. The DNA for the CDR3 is TGTGCCAGCTCACCATTCTCGGACAGGGGGATCTACGAGCAGTACTTC. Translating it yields CASSPFSDRGIYEQYF.

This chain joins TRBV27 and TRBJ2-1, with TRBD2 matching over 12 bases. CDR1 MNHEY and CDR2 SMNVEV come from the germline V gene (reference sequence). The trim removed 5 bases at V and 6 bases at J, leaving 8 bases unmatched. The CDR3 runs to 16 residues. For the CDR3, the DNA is TGTGCCAGCAGTCCGTTCCGGGGACTAGCGGGCAATGAGCAGTTCTTC. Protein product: CASSPFRGLAGNEQFF.

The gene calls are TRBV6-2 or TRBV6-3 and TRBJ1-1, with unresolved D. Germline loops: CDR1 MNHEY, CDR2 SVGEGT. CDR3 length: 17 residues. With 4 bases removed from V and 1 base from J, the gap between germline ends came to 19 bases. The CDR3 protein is CASSSESLGGWNTEAFF. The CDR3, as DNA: TGTGCCAGCAGTTCGGAGTCTCTAGGTGGATGGAACACTGAAGCTTTCTTT.

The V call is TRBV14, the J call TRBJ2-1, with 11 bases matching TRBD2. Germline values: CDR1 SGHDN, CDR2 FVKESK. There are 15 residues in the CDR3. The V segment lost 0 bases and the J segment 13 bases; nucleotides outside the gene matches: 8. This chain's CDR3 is CASSQDRLAGFGQFF. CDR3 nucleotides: TGTGCCAGCAGCCAAGATCGACTAGCGGGATTCGGTCAGTTCTTC.

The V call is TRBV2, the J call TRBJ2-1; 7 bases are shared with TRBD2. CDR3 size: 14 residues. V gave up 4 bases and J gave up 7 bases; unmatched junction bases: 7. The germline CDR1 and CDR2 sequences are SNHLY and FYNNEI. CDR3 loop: CASSGTRSGNEQFF. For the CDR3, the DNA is TGTGCCAGCAGTGGGACTAGAAGCGGGAATGAGCAGTTCTTC.

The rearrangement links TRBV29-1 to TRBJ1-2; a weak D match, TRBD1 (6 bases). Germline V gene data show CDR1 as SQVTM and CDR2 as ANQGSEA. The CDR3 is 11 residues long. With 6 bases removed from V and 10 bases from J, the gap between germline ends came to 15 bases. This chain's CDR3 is CSVEMGANYTF. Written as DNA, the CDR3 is TGCAGCGTGGAGATGGGGGCAAACTACACCTTC.

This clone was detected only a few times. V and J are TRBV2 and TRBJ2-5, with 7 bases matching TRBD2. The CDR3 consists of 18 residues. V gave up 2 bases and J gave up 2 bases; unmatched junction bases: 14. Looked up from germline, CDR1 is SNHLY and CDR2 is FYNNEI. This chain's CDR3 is CASSERAFGREEQETQYF. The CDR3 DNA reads TGTGCCAGCAGTGAAAGGGCCTTTGGGAGGGAGGAACAAGAGACCCAGTACTTC.

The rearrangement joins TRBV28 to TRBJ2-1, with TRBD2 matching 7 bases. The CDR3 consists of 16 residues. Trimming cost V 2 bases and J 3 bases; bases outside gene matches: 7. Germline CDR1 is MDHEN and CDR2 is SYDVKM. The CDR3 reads CASSLASGSFYNEQFF. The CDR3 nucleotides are TGTGCCAGCAGTTTAGCTAGCGGATCGTTCTACAATGAGCAGTTCTTC.

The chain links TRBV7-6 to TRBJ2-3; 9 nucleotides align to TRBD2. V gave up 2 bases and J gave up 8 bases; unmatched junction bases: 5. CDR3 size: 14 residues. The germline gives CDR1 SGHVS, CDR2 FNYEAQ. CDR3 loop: CASSLPGTSSTQYF. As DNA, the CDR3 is TGTGCCAGCAGCTTACCCGGGACTAGCTCTACGCAGTATTTT.

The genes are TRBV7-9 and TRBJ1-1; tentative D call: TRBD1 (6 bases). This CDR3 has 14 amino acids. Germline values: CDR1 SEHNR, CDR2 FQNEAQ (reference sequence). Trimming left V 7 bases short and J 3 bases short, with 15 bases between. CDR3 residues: CASTITGSDTEAFF. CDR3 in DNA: TGTGCCAGCACCATAACAGGGTCGGACACTGAAGCTTTCTTT.

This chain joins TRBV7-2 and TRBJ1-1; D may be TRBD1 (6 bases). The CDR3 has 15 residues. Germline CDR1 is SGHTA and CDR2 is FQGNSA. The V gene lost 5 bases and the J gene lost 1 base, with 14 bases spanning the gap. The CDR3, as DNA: TGTGCCAGCAGCCTCACCCGGGACACGAACACTGAAGCTTTCTTT. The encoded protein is CASSLTRDTNTEAFF.

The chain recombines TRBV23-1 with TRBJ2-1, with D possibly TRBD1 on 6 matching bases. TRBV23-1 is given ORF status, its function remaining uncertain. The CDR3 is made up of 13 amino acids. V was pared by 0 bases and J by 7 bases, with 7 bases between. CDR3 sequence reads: CASSQSDSNEQFF. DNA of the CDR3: TGCGCCAGCAGTCAATCGGACAGTAATGAGCAGTTCTTC.

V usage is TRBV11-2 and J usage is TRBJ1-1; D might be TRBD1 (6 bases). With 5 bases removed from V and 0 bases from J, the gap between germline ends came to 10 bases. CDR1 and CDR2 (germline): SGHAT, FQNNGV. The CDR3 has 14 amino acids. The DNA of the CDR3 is TGTGCCAGCAGCCTACAGGGCTTGAACACTGAAGCTTTCTTT. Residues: CASSLQGLNTEAFF.

CDR3 sequence (DNA): TGTGCCAGCAGCCAAGGCGGGACGGGAGGGGAAAAACTGTTTTTT. It encodes CASSQGGTGGEKLFF. The V call is TRBV3-1 (or the pseudogene TRBV3-2), the J call TRBJ1-4; D possibly corresponds to TRBD1 (5 bases). The CDR3 totals 15 residues. V was pared by 1 base and J by 8 bases, with 14 bases between. The germline gives CDR1 LGHDT, CDR2 YNNKEL (reference sequence).

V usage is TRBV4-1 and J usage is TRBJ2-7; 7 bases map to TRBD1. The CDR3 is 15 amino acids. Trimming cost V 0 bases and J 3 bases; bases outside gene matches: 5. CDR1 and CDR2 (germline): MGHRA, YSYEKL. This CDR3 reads CASSQDLGQIYEQYF. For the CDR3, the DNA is TGCGCCAGCAGCCAAGATTTGGGACAGATCTACGAGCAGTACTTC.

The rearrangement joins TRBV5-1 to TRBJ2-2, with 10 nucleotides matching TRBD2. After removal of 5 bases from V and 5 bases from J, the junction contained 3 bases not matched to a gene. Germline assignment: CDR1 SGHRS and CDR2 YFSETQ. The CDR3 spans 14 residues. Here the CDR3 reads CASSLAGGTGELFF. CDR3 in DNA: TGCGCCAGCAGTTTAGCGGGGGGAACCGGGGAGCTGTTTTTT.

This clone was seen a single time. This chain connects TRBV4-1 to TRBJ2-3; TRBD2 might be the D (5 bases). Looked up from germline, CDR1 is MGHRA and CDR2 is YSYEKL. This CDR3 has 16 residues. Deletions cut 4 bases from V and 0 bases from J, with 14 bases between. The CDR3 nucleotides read TGCGCCAGCAGCCTCTCCGGACTCCTGAGCACAGATACGCAGTATTTT. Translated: CASSLSGLLSTDTQYF.

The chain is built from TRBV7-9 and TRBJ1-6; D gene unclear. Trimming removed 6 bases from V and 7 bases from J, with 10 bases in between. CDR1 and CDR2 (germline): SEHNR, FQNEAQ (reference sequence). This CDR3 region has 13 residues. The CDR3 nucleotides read TGTGCCAGCAGGTCTCTCGGGAATTCACCCCTCCACTTT. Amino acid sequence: CASRSLGNSPLHF. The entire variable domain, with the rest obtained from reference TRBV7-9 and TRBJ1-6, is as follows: DTGVSQNPRHKITKRGQNVTFRCDPISEHNRLYWYRQTLGQGPEFLTYFQNEAQLEKSRLLSDRFSAERPKGSFSTLEIQRTEQGDSAMYLCASRSLGNSPLHFGNGTRLTVT.

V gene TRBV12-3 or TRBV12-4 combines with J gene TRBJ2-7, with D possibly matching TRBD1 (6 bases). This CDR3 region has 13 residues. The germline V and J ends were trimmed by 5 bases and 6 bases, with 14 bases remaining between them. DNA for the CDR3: TGTGCCAGCAGTCCTACAGGGAAGGGCGAGCAGTACTTC. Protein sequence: CASSPTGKGEQYF.

CDR3 sequence: CASSQPQGRNEKLFF. The CDR3 DNA sequence: TGTGCCAGCAGTCAACCACAGGGGAGGAATGAAAAACTGTTTTTT. The rearrangement uses TRBV6-5 and TRBJ1-4; 7 nucleotides agree with TRBD1. Germline lookup yields CDR1 MNHEY and CDR2 SVGAGI. V shed 5 bases and J 5 bases; nucleotides not matched to a gene: 8. This CDR3 contains 15 residues.

For the CDR3, the DNA is TGTGCCAGCAGCTTCCGACAGGGAAATACCGGGGAGCTGTTTTTT. Its translation is CASSFRQGNTGELFF. This chain links TRBV7-2 with TRBJ2-2, with 7 bases lining up with TRBD1. The CDR3 is made up of 15 amino acids. The V segment lost 3 bases and the J segment 5 bases; nucleotides outside the gene matches: 6. Germline V gene lookup returns CDR1 SGHTA and CDR2 FQGNSA.

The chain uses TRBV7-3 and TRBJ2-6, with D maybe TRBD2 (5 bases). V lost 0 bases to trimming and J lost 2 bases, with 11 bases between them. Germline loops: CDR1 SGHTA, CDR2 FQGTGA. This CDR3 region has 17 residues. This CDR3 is CASSLTPPGAGANVLTF. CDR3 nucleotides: TGTGCCAGCAGCTTAACGCCCCCCGGGGCTGGGGCCAACGTCCTGACTTTC.

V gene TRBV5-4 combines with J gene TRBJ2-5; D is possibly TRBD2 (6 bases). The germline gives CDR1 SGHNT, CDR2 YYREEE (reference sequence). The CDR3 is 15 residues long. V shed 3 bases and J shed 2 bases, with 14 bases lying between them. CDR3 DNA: TGTGCCAGCAGCTCTAGACTAGTTCGGCAAGAGACCCAGTACTTC. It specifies CASSSRLVRQETQYF.

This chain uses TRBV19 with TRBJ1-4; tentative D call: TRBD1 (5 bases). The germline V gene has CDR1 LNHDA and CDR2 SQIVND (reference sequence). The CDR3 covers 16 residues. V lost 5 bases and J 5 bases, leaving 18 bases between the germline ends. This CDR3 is CASSDPLTVKNEKLFF. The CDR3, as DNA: TGTGCCAGTAGTGACCCGTTGACAGTCAAAAATGAAAAACTGTTTTTT. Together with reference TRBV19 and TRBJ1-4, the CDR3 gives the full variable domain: DGGITQSPKYLFRKEGQNVTLSCEQNLNHDAMYWYRQDPGQGLRLIYYSQIVNDFQKGDIAEGYSVSREKKESFPLTVTSAQKNPTAFYLCASSDPLTVKNEKLFFGSGTQLSVL.

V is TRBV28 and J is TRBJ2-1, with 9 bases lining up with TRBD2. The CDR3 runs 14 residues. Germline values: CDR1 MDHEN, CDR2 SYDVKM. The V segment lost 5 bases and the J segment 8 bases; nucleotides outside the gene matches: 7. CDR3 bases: TGTGCCAGCAGTGGCGGGAGGGCCTCCGATGAGCAGTTCTTC. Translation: CASSGGRASDEQFF.

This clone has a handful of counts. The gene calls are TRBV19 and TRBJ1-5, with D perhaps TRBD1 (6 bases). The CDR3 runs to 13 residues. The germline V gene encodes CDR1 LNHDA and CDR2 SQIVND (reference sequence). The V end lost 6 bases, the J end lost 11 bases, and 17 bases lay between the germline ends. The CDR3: CASRGGGLKTQHF. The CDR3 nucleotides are TGTGCCAGTAGAGGGGGGGGCCTTAAGACCCAGCATTTT.